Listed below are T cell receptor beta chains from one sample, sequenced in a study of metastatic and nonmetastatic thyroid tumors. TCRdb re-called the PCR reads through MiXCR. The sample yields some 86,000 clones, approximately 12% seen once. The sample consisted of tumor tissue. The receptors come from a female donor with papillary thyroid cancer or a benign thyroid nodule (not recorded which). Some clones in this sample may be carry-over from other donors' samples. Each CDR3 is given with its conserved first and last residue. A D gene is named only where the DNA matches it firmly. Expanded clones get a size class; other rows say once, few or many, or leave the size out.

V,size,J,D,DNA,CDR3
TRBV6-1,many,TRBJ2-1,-,TGTGCCAGCAGTGAAGCACAGGGAGGGAACAATGAGCAGTTCTTC,CASSEAQGGNNEQFF
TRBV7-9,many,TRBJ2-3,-,TGTGCCAGCAGCTCCGGGGGCACAGATACGCAGTATTTT,CASSSGGTDTQYF
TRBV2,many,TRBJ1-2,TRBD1,TGTGCCAGCAGTGAAATCGGGACAGGGCCCTATGGCTACACCTTC,CASSEIGTGPYGYTF
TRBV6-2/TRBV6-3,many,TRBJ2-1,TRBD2,TGTGCCAGCAGTTACGTGGGAGGGCCTATCTTC,CASSYVGGPIF
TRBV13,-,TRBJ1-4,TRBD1,TGTGCCAGCAGACAGGGGCGGACCAATGAAAAACTGTTTTTT,CASRQGRTNEKLFF
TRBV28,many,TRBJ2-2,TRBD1,TGTGCCAGCAGTCCGGACAGGGGGGCCGGGGAGCTGTTTTTT,CASSPDRGAGELFF
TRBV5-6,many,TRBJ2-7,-,TGTGCCAGCAGCGGGTTCTCCTACGAGCAGTACTTC,CASSGFSYEQYF
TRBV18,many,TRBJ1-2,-,TGTGCCAGCTCACCACCGTCCAGTTCTAACTATGGCTACACCTTC,CASSPPSSSNYGYTF
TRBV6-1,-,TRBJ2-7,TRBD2,TGTTCCAGCGGGCCGGGGGGAGCGCCACGCGAGCATTACTTC,CSSGPGGAPREHYF
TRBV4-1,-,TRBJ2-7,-,TGCGCCAGCAGCCAAGACCGCCTCCCGTACACTTACGAGCAGTACTTC,CASSQDRLPYTYEQYF
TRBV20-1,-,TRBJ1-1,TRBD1,TGCAGTGCTTATCGACGACAGGGAGAAACTGAAGCTTTCTTT,CSAYRRQGETEAFF
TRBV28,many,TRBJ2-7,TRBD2,TGTGCCAGCAGTTTTTCGGGACTAGCGGACACCTACGAGCAGTACTTC,CASSFSGLADTYEQYF
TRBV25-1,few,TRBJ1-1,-,TGTGCCAGCAGTGAACTTACGGCCAGCTCCTTTCCAAAGCCCAACACTGAAGCTTTCTTT,CASSELTASSFPKPNTEAFF
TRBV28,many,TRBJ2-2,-,TGTGCCAGCGATTCAAACTACCGGGACCCCTGGAACACCGGGGAGCTGTTTTTT,CASDSNYRDPWNTGELFF
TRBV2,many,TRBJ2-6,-,TGTGCCAGCAGTTTAGGGGGTGCCAACGTCCTGACTTTC,CASSLGGANVLTF
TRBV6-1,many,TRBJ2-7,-,TGTGCCAGCAGTGATGAGTACGGGCAGTACTTC,CASSDEYGQYF
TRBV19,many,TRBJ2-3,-,TGTGCCAGTAGTATAGGACAGAAGATGAATACGCAGTATTTT,CASSIGQKMNTQYF
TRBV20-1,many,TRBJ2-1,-,TGCAGTGCTAGCGGGAGCTCCTACAATGAGCAGTTCTTC,CSASGSSYNEQFF
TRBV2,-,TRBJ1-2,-,TGTGCCAGCAGTTACAGCTATGTCTACGCCTTC,CASSYSYVYAF
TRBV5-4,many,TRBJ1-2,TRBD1,TGTGCCAGCAGCTTGGAGGACAGGGGGAATGGCTACACCTTC,CASSLEDRGNGYTF
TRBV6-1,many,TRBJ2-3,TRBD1,TGTGCCAGCATACCGGGACAGGGGCCAGATACGCAGTATTTT,CASIPGQGPDTQYF
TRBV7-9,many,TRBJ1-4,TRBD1,TGTGCCAGCAGCGCAGGGGGCGAGGGGGAAAAACTGTTTTTT,CASSAGGEGEKLFF
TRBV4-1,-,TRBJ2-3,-,TGCGCCAGCAGCCAAGGGTACTCGAGCTCGCGCACAGATACGCAGTATTTT,CASSQGYSSSRTDTQYF
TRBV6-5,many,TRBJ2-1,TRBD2,TGTGCCAGCAGTTACTCTCGGACTAGCTTCTCCTACAATGAGCAGTTCTTC,CASSYSRTSFSYNEQFF
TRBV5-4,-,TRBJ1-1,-,TGTGCCAGCAGCGAATCAGATAGGACTGAAGCTTCCTTT,CASSESDRTEASF
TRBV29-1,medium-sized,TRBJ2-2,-,TGCAGCGTTCCCCTCGGGGCAGCGAACACCGGGGAGCTGTTTTTT,CSVPLGAANTGELFF
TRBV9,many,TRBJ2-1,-,TGTGCCAGCAGCGTAACAGCGGGACATTCCAATGAGCAGTTCTTC,CASSVTAGHSNEQFF
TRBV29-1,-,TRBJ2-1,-,TGCAGCGGAATACTAGCTTCCTACAATGAGCAGTTCTTC,CSGILASYNEQFF
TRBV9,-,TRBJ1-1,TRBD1,TGTGCCAGCAGCGTCCTACAGGGGCCGAACACTGAAGCTTTCTTT,CASSVLQGPNTEAFF
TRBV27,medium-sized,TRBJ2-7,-,TGTGCCAGTCCCCCCCCCGGGAACTTC,CASPPPGNF
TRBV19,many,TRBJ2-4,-,TGTGCCAGTAGCCGAGACGCGGGGCGGTCCATTCAGTACTTC,CASSRDAGRSIQYF
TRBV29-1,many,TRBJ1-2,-,TGCAGCGTTGAGTGGGCGGTTAACTATGGCTACACCTTC,CSVEWAVNYGYTF
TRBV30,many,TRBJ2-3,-,TGTGCCTGGAGGTTAACGGGAGTGGCAGATACGCAGTATTTT,CAWRLTGVADTQYF
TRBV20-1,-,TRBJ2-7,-,TGCAGTGCTGTCTCCACGGGACTCCATGGTTACGAGCAGTACTTC,CSAVSTGLHGYEQYF
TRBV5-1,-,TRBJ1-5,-,TGCGCCAGCAGCTTGGGCCCGATCCAGCCCCAGCATTTT,CASSLGPIQPQHF
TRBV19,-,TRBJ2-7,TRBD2,TGTGCCAGTTGGGCGGGAGATTTCGAGCAGTACTTC,CASWAGDFEQYF
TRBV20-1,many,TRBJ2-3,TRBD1,TGCAGTGCTAGCGGGGACAGGGCAGATACGCAGTATTTT,CSASGDRADTQYF
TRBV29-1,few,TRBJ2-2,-,TGCAGCGTTCCTTCCTGGGGAGGTCAGACCGGGGAGCTGTTTTTT,CSVPSWGGQTGELFF
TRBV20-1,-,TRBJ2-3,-,TGCAGTGCTAGACATCTGAGGGGTAGCACAGATACGCGGTATTTT,CSARHLRGSTDTRYF
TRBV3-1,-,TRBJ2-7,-,TGTGCCAGCAGCCAAGCAGCCTACGAGCAGTACTTC,CASSQAAYEQYF
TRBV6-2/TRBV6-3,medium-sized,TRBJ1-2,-,TGTGCCAGCAGTCCCCCGGACAGACTCTATGGCTACACCTTC,CASSPPDRLYGYTF
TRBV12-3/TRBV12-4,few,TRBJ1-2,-,TGTGCCATCAGTTTCGCAGGGGTGGATGGCTTCACCTTC,CAISFAGVDGFTF
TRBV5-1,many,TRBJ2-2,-,TGCGCCAGCAGCTTGCGGACTACAGGGGCCGGGGAGCTGTTTTTT,CASSLRTTGAGELFF
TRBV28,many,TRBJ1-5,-,TGTGCCAGCTGCCCCCACGTCGGAACCGGAGGGACCAATCAGCCCCAGCATTTT,CASCPHVGTGGTNQPQHF
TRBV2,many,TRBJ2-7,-,TGTGCCAGCAGTGTAAGGCCATTCGAGCAGTACTTC,CASSVRPFEQYF
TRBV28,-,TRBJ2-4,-,TGTGCCAGCAGCCCTTTATTAGTGCCGGCCAAAAACATTCAGTACTTC,CASSPLLVPAKNIQYF